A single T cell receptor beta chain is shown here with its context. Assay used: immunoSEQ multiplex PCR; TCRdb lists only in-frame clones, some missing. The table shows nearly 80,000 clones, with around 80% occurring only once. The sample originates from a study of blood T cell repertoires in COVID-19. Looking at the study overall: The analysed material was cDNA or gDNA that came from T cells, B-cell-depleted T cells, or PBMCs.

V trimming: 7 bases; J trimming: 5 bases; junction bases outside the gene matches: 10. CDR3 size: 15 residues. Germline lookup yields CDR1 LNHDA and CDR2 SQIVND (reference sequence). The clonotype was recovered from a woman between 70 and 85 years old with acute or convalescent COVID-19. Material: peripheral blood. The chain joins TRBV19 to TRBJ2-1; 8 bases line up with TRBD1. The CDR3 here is CASTGQGGVNNEQFF. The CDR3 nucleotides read TGTGCCAGTACCGGACAGGGTGGGGTCAACAATGAGCAGTTCTTC.